This T cell receptor (beta chain) was identified during a study of blood T cell repertoires in COVID-19. As handled by the study authors: For nucleated cells, counts were estimated from reference gene primer amplification. Assay: immunoSEQ multiplex PCR; the TCRdb copy retains only in-frame clones and omits some. For V, J and clone size, that table is used; D and trimming come from the DNA. The sample lists around 60,000 clones, around 91% seen once, with about 13% in the top ten. This TCR came from a man between 60 and 75 years old with active COVID-19. The sequenced sample was peripheral blood.

CDR3 sequence (DNA): TGCAGCGTTGACAAGACAGGGAAGGACACTGAAGCTTTCTTT. This codes for CSVDKTGKDTEAFF. The chain uses TRBV29-1 and TRBJ1-1, with 7 bases lining up with TRBD1. Germline V CDR1 and CDR2: SQVTM, ANQGSEA. The CDR3 has 14 residues. The junction had 7 bases not matched to a gene; V was cut back by 3 bases and J by 3 bases.